Described below is a single T cell receptor (beta chain) sequence and its context. The antigen is undetermined. This sample was taken from a study of siplizumab effects on memory and regulatory T cells. Whole-study context: Siplizumab-treated (around 0.95 ug/mL) and drug-free mixed lymphocyte reactions were paired. Whole-study results and caveats: Apparently more diverse than memory cells, naive T cells also seemed major alloresponse contributors.

Sequencing was performed with immunoSEQ multiplex PCR; in TCRdb, only in-frame clones are kept and a portion is missing. The table lists about 990 clones, around 70% of them singletons. Per germline, CDR1 SEHNR and CDR2 FQNEAQ (reference sequence). This CDR3 has 13 residues. V lost 0 bases to trimming and J lost 10 bases, with 10 bases between them. Mixed lymphocyte reaction cells were cocultured at 37°C for roughly six days. Sequencing was carried out using CFSE-low (dividing) CD8+ T cells sorted from an allogeneic mixed lymphocyte reaction. The chain joins TRBV7-9 to TRBJ2-1; possibly TRBD1 or TRBD2 for D (5 bases each). This receptor was taken from a human donor in good health; the cells came from an allogeneic mixed lymphocyte reaction. CDR3 protein: CASSLALWGEQFF. DNA for the CDR3: TGTGCCAGCAGCTTAGCGCTTTGGGGGGAGCAGTTCTTC.